The next 7 T cell receptor beta chains were all read from a single sample in a study of control samples from healthy donors and cancer patients. Clones were sequenced by immunoSEQ multiplex PCR, and TCRdb holds only the in-frame ones, with some missing. The repertoire holds about 120,000 clones, with approximately 90% as singletons. Sequenced input: PBMCs. Receptor source: a woman in her sixties or seventies with lung cancer.

The gene calls are TRBV10-3 and TRBJ1-6, with TRBD1 identical over 8 bases. The CDR3 is made up of 17 amino acids. The germline CDR1 and CDR2 sequences are ENHRY and SYGVKD. V gave up 2 bases and J gave up 1 base; unmatched junction bases: 4. CDR3 amino acids: CAISETTGGSYNSPLHF. For the CDR3, the DNA is TGTGCCATCAGTGAGACCACAGGGGGTTCCTATAATTCACCCCTCCACTTT.

V and J are TRBV7-3 and TRBJ2-1; D may be TRBD1 (5 bases). The CDR3 extends over 12 amino acids. Trimming removed 6 bases at V and 7 bases at J, with 10 bases between. Germline CDR1 SGHTA, CDR2 FQGTGA. The CDR3 DNA sequence: TGTGCCAGCAGAAATTCAGGGAATGAGCAGTTCTTC. Protein: CASRNSGNEQFF.

The V call is TRBV18, the J call TRBJ1-3; D is uncertain. Germline CDR1 KGHSH, CDR2 LQKENI. This CDR3 has 14 residues. V was clipped by 2 bases and J by 2 bases, with 7 bases between them. The CDR3 reads CASSPGIAGNTIYF. The CDR3, as DNA: TGTGCCAGCTCACCAGGGATTGCTGGAAACACCATATATTTT.

The V gene is TRBV5-4, the J gene TRBJ1-1, with a weak D call TRBD1 (5 bases). The germline V gene encodes CDR1 SGHNT and CDR2 YYREEE (reference sequence). Between the trimmed V and J ends, which lost 4 bases and 1 base, there was a span of 17 bases. The CDR3 is 16 residues long. Here the CDR3 DNA reads TGTGCCAGCAGCCCTAACACCAACAGGCGGAACACTGAAGCTTTCTTT. Its protein is CASSPNTNRRNTEAFF.

This clone has a single count. The chain has TRBV7-6 and TRBJ2-7; no clear D. The CDR3 spans 13 residues. Looked up from germline, CDR1 is SGHVS and CDR2 is FNYEAQ. V shed 1 base and J shed 5 bases, with 9 bases lying between them. CDR3 residues: CASSLEVFNEQYF. CDR3 nucleotides: TGTGCCAGCAGCTTAGAGGTTTTTAACGAGCAGTACTTC.

The chain is built from TRBV4-1 and TRBJ1-4; 7 nucleotides line up with TRBD1. Germline CDR1 is MGHRA and CDR2 is YSYEKL. J lost 5 bases, V lost 1 base, and 4 bases had no gene match. CDR3 length: 15 amino acids. The CDR3 DNA reads TGCGCCAGCAGCCAAGTCGGGACAGTAAATGAAAAACTGTTTTTT. As protein: CASSQVGTVNEKLFF.

V and J are TRBV6-5 and TRBJ2-3; unclear D gene. The CDR3 covers 13 residues. Per germline, CDR1 MNHEY and CDR2 SVGAGI. The V and J ends lost 2 bases and 4 bases respectively, with 7 bases between them. The CDR3 reads CASSYRTADTQYF. DNA of the CDR3: TGTGCCAGCAGTTACCGAACCGCAGATACGCAGTATTTT.